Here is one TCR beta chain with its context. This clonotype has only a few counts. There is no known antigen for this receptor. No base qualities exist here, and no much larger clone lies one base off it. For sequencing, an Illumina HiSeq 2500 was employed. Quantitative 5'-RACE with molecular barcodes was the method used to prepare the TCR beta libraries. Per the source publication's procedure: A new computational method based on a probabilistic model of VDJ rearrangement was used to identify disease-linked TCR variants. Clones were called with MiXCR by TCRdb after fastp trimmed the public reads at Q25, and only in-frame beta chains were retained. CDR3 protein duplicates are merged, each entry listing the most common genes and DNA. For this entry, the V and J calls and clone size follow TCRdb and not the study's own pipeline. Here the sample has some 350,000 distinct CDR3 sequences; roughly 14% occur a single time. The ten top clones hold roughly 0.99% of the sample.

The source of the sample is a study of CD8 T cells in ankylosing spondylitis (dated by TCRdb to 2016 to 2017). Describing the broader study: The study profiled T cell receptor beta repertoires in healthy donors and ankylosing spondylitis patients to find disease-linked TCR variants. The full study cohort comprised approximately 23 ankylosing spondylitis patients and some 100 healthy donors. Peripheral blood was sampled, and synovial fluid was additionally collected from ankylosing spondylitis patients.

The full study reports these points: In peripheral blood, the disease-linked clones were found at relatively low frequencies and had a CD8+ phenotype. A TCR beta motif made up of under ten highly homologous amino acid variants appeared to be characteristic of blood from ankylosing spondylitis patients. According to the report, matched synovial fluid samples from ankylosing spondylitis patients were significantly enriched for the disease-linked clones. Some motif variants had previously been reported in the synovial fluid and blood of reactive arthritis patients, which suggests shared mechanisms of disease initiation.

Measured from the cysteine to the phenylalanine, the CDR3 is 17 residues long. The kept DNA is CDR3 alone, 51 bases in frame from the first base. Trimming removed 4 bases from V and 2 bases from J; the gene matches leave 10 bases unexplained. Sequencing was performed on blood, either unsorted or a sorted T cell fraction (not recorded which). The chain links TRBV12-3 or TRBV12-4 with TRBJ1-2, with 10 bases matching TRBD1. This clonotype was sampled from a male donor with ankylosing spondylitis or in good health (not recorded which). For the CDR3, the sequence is CASSSQDRGRLNYGYTF. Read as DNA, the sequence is TGTGCCAGCAGTTCCCAAGACAGGGGGCGTCTCAACTATGGCTACACCTTC.